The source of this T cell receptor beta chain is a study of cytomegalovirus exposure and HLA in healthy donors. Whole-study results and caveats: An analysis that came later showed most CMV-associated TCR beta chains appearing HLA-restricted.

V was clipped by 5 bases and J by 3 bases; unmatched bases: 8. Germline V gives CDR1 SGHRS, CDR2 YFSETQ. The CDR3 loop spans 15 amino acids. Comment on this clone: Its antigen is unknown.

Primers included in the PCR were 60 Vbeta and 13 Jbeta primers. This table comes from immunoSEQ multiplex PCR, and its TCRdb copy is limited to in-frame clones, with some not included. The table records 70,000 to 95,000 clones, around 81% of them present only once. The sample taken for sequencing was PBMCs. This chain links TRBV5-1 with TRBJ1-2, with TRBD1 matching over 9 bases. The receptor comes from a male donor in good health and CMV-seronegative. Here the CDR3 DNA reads TGCGCCAGCAGTCCCGCACAGGGGGCAGACTATGGCTACACCTTC. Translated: CASSPAQGADYGYTF.